This TCR beta chain was retrieved from a study of blood T cell repertoires in COVID-19. Study background: The origin of the acute and convalescent COVID-19 samples was the United States, Italy and Spain.

This table comes from immunoSEQ multiplex PCR, and its TCRdb copy is limited to in-frame clones, with some not included. This table has approximately 310,000 clones, around 90% appearing once. Germline V gene data show CDR1 as PRHDT and CDR2 as FYEKMQ (reference sequence). The CDR3 totals 13 residues. The germline V and J ends were trimmed by 1 base and 4 bases, with 7 bases remaining between them. The receptor's source is a man aged 50-60 years with active or convalescent COVID-19. The chain links TRBV13 to TRBJ2-5; D might be TRBD1 (5 bases). Sequencing input: peripheral blood. This chain's CDR3 is CASSLDRRETQYF. Here the CDR3 DNA reads TGTGCCAGCAGCTTAGACAGGAGAGAGACCCAGTACTTC.